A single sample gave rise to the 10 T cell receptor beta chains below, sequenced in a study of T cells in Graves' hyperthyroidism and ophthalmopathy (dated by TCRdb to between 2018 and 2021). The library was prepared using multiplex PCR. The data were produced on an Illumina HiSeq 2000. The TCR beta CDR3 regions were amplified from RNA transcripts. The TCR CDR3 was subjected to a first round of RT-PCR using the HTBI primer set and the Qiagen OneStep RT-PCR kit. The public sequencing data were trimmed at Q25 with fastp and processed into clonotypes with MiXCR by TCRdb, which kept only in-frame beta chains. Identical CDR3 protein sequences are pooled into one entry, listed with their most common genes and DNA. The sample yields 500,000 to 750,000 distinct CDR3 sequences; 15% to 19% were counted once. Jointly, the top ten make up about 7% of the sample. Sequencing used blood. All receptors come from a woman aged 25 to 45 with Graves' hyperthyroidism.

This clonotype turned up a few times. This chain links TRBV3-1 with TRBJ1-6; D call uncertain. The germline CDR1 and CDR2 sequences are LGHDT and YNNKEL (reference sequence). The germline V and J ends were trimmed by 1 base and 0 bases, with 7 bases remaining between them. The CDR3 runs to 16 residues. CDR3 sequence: CASSQVSGSYNSPLHF. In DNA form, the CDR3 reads TGTGCCAGCAGCCAAGTTAGTGGCTCCTATAATTCACCCCTCCACTTT.

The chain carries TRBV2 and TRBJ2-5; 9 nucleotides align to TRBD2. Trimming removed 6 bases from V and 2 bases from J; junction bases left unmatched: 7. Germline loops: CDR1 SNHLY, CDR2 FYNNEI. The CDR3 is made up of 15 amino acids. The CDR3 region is CASSPPSGEQETQYF. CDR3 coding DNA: TGTGCCAGCAGCCCACCTAGCGGGGAACAAGAGACCCAGTACTTC.

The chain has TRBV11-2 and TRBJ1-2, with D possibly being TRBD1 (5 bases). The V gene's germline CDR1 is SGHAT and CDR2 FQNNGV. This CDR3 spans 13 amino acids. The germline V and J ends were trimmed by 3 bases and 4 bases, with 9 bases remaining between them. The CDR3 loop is CASSFRGIYGYTF. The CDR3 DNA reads TGTGCCAGCAGCTTTCGGGGGATCTATGGCTACACCTTC.

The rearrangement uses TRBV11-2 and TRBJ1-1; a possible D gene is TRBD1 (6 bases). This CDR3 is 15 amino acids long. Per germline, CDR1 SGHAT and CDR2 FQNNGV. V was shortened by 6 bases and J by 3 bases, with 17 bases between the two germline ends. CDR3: CASRAGVGGHTEAFF. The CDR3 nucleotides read TGTGCCAGCAGGGCGGGGGTAGGGGGGCACACTGAAGCTTTCTTT.

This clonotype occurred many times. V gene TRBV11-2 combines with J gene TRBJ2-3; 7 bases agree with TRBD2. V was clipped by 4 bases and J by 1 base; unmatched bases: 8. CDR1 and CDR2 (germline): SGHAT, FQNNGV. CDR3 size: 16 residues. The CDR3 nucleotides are TGTGCCAGCAGCTATATACAGCGGGGACGCACAGATACGCAGTATTTT. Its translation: CASSYIQRGRTDTQYF.

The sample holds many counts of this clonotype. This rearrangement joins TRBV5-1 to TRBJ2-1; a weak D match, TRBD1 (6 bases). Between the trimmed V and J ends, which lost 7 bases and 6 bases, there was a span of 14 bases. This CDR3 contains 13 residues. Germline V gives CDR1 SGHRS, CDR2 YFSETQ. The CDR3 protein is CASGLDSPNEQFF. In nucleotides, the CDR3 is TGCGCCAGCGGGTTGGACAGTCCCAATGAGCAGTTCTTC. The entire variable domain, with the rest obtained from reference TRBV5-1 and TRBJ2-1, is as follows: KAGVTQTPRYLIKTRGQQVTLSCSPISGHRSVSWYQQTPGQGLQFLFEYFSETQRNKGNFPGRFSGRQFSNSRSEMNVSTLELGDSALYLCASGLDSPNEQFFGPGTRLTVL.

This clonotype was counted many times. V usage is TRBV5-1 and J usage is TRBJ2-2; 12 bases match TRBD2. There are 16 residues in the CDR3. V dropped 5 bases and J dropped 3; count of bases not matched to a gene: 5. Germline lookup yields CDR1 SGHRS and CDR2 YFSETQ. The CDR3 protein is CASSPGLAGHTGELFF. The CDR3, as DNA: TGCGCCAGCAGTCCTGGACTAGCGGGGCACACCGGGGAGCTGTTTTTT. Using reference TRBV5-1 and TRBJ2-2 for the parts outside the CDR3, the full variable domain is KAGVTQTPRYLIKTRGQQVTLSCSPISGHRSVSWYQQTPGQGLQFLFEYFSETQRNKGNFPGRFSGRQFSNSRSEMNVSTLELGDSALYLCASSPGLAGHTGELFFGEGSRLTVL.

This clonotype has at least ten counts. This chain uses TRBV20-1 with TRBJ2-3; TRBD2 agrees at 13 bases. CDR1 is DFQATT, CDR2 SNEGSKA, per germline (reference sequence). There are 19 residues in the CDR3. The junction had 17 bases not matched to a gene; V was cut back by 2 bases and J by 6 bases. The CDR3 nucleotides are TGCAGTGCTAGACCTACGGACCCGGGACTAGCGGGAAGTATTGATACGCAGTATTTT. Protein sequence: CSARPTDPGLAGSIDTQYF.

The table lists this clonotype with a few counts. The DNA of the CDR3 is TGCAGCCAACTAGGACAGGGCCATTCACCCCTCCACTTT. This gives the protein CSQLGQGHSPLHF. The chain employs TRBV29-1 and TRBJ1-6, with 8 bases fitting TRBD1. CDR1 SQVTM and CDR2 ANQGSEA come from the germline V gene. The CDR3 has 13 amino acids. V trimming: 8 bases; J trimming: 8 bases; junction bases outside the gene matches: 8.

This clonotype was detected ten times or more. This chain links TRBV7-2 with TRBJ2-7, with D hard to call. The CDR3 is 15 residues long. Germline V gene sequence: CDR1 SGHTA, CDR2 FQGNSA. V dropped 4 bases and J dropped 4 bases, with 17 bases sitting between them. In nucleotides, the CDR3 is TGTGCCAGCAGCTCCCCGACGGGTGCATTATACGAGCAGTACTTC. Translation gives CASSSPTGALYEQYF.